The clone carrying this T cell receptor beta chain came up many times. This sample is part of a study of T-cell reconstitution after alpha-beta-depleted transplantation in children. The V segment lost 0 bases and the J segment 5 bases; nucleotides outside the gene matches: 4. Germline CDR1 is DFQATT and CDR2 is SNEGSKA (reference sequence). The CDR3 extends over 13 amino acids. The authors prepared the TCRbeta library with unique molecular identifiers. Each CDR3 protein gets one entry after TCRdb re-called the PCR reads with MiXCR. The sample shows about 640,000 distinct CDR3 sequences, approximately 16% of them seen only once.

The material sequenced was PBMCs from the stem cell graft donor, taken from the stem cell graft. The chain employs TRBV20-1 and TRBJ2-7, with TRBD2 identical over 7 bases. This clonotype was sampled from a human donor who donated a stem cell graft to a child with acute myeloid leukemia. The CDR3 sequence: CSARDIRGDEQYF. The CDR3 DNA sequence: TGCAGTGCTAGAGATATCCGGGGGGACGAGCAGTACTTC.